The subject of this entry is one TCR beta chain. The specificity of this receptor is unknown. Per-nucleotide qualities are absent, and no much larger clonotype sits a single base away. This entry is derived from a study of OX40 agonist ivuxolimab in advanced cancers. The study in broad terms: Ivuxolimab was an agonistic, fully human IgG2 monoclonal antibody directed against OX40 (CD134), a costimulatory receptor. Among the 50 to 55 dose-escalation patients, approximately 20 had hepatocellular carcinoma, approximately 15 melanoma, 9 renal cell carcinoma and 9 head and neck cancer. Partial responses were achieved by three dose-escalation patients, of whom one had hepatocellular carcinoma and two had cutaneous melanoma. The dose-escalation cohort was almost 85% male with a mean age of roughly 60 years, ranging from about 23 to 85. The point of sequencing TCRbeta in the periphery was to test whether ivuxolimab changed TCR sequence diversity and drove clonal T-cell expansion. The monotherapy dose-escalation portion (N ≈ 50 patients) of the phase I ivuxolimab trial is reported in the paper. Intravenous ivuxolimab was administered to patients every 2 weeks at six dose levels: 0.01, 0.1, 0.3, 1.5, 3 and 10 mg/kg. Patients were allowed to have had prior anti-PD-1, anti-PD-L1 or anti-CTLA-4 therapy, and approximately 40% of the dose-escalation patients had been treated with checkpoint inhibitors.

Here is what the overall study found, with its caveats: Which antigens the clonally expanded peripheral T cells were specific for was not determined. After ivuxolimab, more expanded clones were found on average in CD8+ T cells than in CD4+ T cells. Clonal expansion of both CD4+ and CD8+ blood T cells was observed from baseline to week 6 at doses 0.1 to 3.0 mg/kg. In partial responders in the 0.1-3.0 mg/kg groups, normalized peripheral clonal expansion was found to be among the lowest, especially among CD8+ T cells. Low levels of normalized T-cell clonal expansion were also shown by some nonresponding patients.

The trial excluded patients who had a history of autoimmune disease or were on systemic immunosuppression. In every dose cohort, peripheral blood was drawn for TCR sequencing at baseline, cycle 4 day 1, and cycle 7 day 1. The samples were drawn from a first-in-human, open-label, multicenter phase I dose-escalation trial of ivuxolimab. Adults with locally advanced or metastatic melanoma, renal cell carcinoma, hepatocellular carcinoma or head and neck squamous cell carcinoma were enrolled in the trial. Before TCR sequencing, CD4+ T cells and CD8+ T cells from peripheral blood were sorted into separate populations. To sequence the TCRbeta CDR3 region, genomic DNA was isolated from the sorted cells. TCRbeta CDR3 regions were sequenced using the immunoSEQ Assay. The source is immuneACCESS, and TCRdb retained only in-frame sequences with V and J called. Part of the clones is not carried over; for the studies checked, unresolved V genes explain less than half of this, and the remainder is unexplained. For this sample there are nearly 55,000 clones; 84% appear just once. Together, the top ten hold around 1.3% of the sample.

This TCR came from an adult with an advanced solid tumor such as melanoma, head and neck, liver or kidney cancer. The specimen was CD4+ or CD8+ T cells sorted from blood, collected in a trial of the OX40 agonist ivuxolimab.

The CDR3 reads CASSITGMNTEAFF. The sequence in DNA is TGTGCCAGTAGTATAACAGGGATGAACACTGAAGCTTTCTTT. The receptor chain draws on TRBV19 and TRBJ1-1; tentative D gene TRBD1, with 6 bases matching. Cut back by 2 bases and 0 bases, the V and J ends lie 7 bases apart. The CDR3 contains 14 residues, cysteine and phenylalanine counted. Only the CDR3 part of the read is kept: 42 bases, read in frame from the first base. CDR1 and CDR2 were assigned from the germline V gene (reference sequence) as LNHDA and SQIVND.